This TCR beta chain originates from a study of cytomegalovirus exposure and HLA in healthy donors. Study-level background: Early released data comprised some 91 million unique TCRs from HLA-typed donors.

General observations from the study: TCR beta sequences numbering about 17,000 were associated with HLA alleles at 0.05 false discovery rate in a later analysis. Evidence from a later analysis indicated that most CMV-associated TCR beta chains looked HLA-restricted.

This clone was observed a few times. Its matching antigen is unknown. Primers for the PCR totalled 60 Vbeta and 13 Jbeta. Libraries were prepared by immunoSEQ multiplex PCR; TCRdb keeps only in-frame clonotypes and omits some of them. Of roughly 180,000 clones listed, roughly 79% are singletons. Sequencing was carried out using PBMCs. This TCR derives from a male donor in good health and CMV-seronegative.

CDR3 sequence reads: CASSYEGQGFNQPQHF. In DNA form, the CDR3 reads TGTGCCAGCAGTTATGAGGGACAGGGGTTCAATCAGCCCCAGCATTTT. The chain joins TRBV6-6 to TRBJ1-5, with TRBD1 identical over 10 bases. Germline V CDR1 and CDR2: MNHNY, SVGAGI (reference sequence). This CDR3 is 16 amino acids long. J gave up 3 bases and V 3 bases, and 5 bases lay outside the gene matches.